Presented here are 20 T cell receptor beta chains from one specimen sequenced in a study of blood T cell repertoires in COVID-19. Profiled with immunoSEQ multiplex PCR; TCRdb holds only in-frame clones, not every one. Among approximately 500,000 clones, roughly 90% were seen once, and the ten largest hold around 1.9%. Sequenced input: PBMCs or T cells enriched from blood (not recorded which). These receptors originate from a woman in her 40s who had recovered from COVID-19.

The chain employs TRBV2 and TRBJ2-7, with 7 nucleotides matching TRBD1. CDR3 size: 13 residues. Unmatched junction bases numbered 5, after V lost 6 bases and J lost 3 bases. From germline, CDR1 is SNHLY and CDR2 FYNNEI. The CDR3 DNA reads as TGTGCCAGCAGAGAGACAGGGAACTACGAGCAGTACTTC. The encoded protein is CASRETGNYEQYF.

The chain recombines TRBV19 with TRBJ1-5; D is unresolved. Germline V lookup: CDR1 LNHDA, CDR2 SQIVND (reference sequence). V was trimmed by 5 bases and J by 11 bases, leaving 10 bases between them. The CDR3 loop spans 11 amino acids. CDR3 loop: CASSATGTQHF. The CDR3 nucleotides read TGTGCCAGTAGTGCTACGGGGACCCAGCATTTT.

Only a few counts were recorded for this clone. CDR3: CASSIVGSRSGNTIYF. In DNA, the CDR3 is TGTGCCAGTAGTATAGTCGGGTCCCGCTCTGGAAACACCATATATTTT. The rearrangement links TRBV19 to TRBJ1-3; D remains ambiguous. V lost 1 base, J lost 0 bases, and 10 bases lay in between. The CDR3 runs to 16 residues. Germline values: CDR1 LNHDA, CDR2 SQIVND (reference sequence).

V and J are TRBV4-1 and TRBJ1-4; 7 bases are a match to TRBD1. The CDR3 runs 15 residues. J gave up 5 bases and V 6 bases, and 9 bases lay outside the gene matches. Germline V gives CDR1 MGHRA, CDR2 YSYEKL. The CDR3 sequence is CASSMQGGLNEKLFF. The CDR3 DNA is TGCGCCAGCAGTATGCAGGGGGGCTTAAATGAAAAACTGTTTTTT.

The rearrangement links TRBV10-1 to TRBJ1-4; D gene unclear. The CDR3 contains 12 residues. Trimming removed 0 bases from V and 6 bases from J, with 2 bases in between. Germline V gene sequence: CDR1 WNHNN, CDR2 SYGVQD (reference sequence). Here the CDR3 DNA reads TGCGCCAGCAGTGAGTCCGATGAAAAACTGTTTTTT. This translates into CASSESDEKLFF.

The chain uses TRBV7-9 and TRBJ1-5; 8 bases align to TRBD1. CDR1 is SEHNR and CDR2 is FQNEAQ in the germline V gene (reference sequence). J was trimmed by 2 bases and V by 5 bases; bases with no gene match: 5. CDR3 size: 15 residues. The CDR3 DNA reads as TGTGCCAGCAGCCCCTCGACAGGGGGCAATCAGCCCCAGCATTTT. It yields the protein CASSPSTGGNQPQHF.

This chain joins TRBV5-1 and TRBJ1-1; D is perhaps TRBD1 (5 bases). This CDR3 is built from 13 residues. V dropped 4 bases and J dropped 4 bases, with 11 bases sitting between them. Germline lookup yields CDR1 SGHRS and CDR2 YFSETQ. DNA for the CDR3: TGCGCCAGCAGCCCCGTGGGGCCCACTGAAGCTTTCTTT. Translation gives CASSPVGPTEAFF.

The V and J genes are TRBV7-9 and TRBJ1-2; D remains unclear. Germline CDR1 and CDR2: SEHNR and FQNEAQ (reference sequence). This CDR3 comprises 14 residues. Trimming left V 4 bases short and J 4 bases short, with 13 bases between. CDR3 nucleotide sequence: TGTGCCAGCAGCTCGGGAGAGCGAGGCTATGGCTACACCTTC. Protein: CASSSGERGYGYTF.

The chain carries TRBV6-5 and TRBJ2-7; TRBD2 agrees at 13 bases. The length of the CDR3 is 15 residues. V lost 6 bases to trimming and J lost 3 bases; unmatched junction nucleotides: 5. Germline V gene data show CDR1 as MNHEY and CDR2 as SVGAGI. The chain's CDR3 is CASRGRTSGSYEQYF. CDR3 bases: TGTGCCAGCAGGGGACGGACTAGCGGGAGCTACGAGCAGTACTTC.

V and J are TRBV13 and TRBJ2-7, with 13 bases matching TRBD2. The CDR3 contains 16 residues. Unmatched junction bases numbered 6, after V lost 5 bases and J lost 2 bases. Germline V CDR1 and CDR2: PRHDT, FYEKMQ (reference sequence). CDR3 nucleotides: TGTGCCAGCAGCCCCCCGGGACTAGCGGGACCCTACGAGCAGTACTTC. Translated: CASSPPGLAGPYEQYF.

This clone was seen a few times. This chain uses TRBV3-1 (or the pseudogene TRBV3-2) with TRBJ1-2, with D unclear. This CDR3 contains 13 residues. Germline CDR1 LGHDT, CDR2 YNNKEL (reference sequence). Trimming left V 1 base short and J 4 bases short, with 7 bases between. The CDR3 DNA follows: TGTGCCAGCAGCCAAGGCAGTGGCTATGGCTACACCTTC. Encoded protein: CASSQGSGYGYTF.

The rearrangement uses TRBV6-5 and TRBJ1-2; D might be TRBD1 (6 bases). The V end lost 8 bases, the J end lost 3 bases, and 13 bases lay between the germline ends. Germline V gene data show CDR1 as MNHEY and CDR2 as SVGAGI. CDR3 size: 13 residues. As DNA, the CDR3 is TGTGCCAGCGGGGGGGGCGCAGACTATGGCTACACCTTC. Translation gives CASGGGADYGYTF.

The gene calls are TRBV28 and TRBJ1-2; 9 bases line up with TRBD1. J was trimmed by 8 bases and V by 3 bases; bases with no gene match: 7. The CDR3 is 14 residues long. CDR1 MDHEN and CDR2 SYDVKM come from the germline V gene. CDR3 protein: CASSLTQGAMGYTF. As DNA, the CDR3 is TGTGCCAGCAGTTTGACACAGGGGGCGATGGGCTACACCTTC.

The rearrangement links TRBV7-2 to TRBJ1-4; maybe TRBD1 (5 bases). Germline-derived CDR1 and CDR2 are SGHTA and FQGNSA. V was cut by 1 base and J by 0 bases, with 12 bases left in between. The length of the CDR3 is 17 residues. For the CDR3, the DNA is TGTGCCAGCAGCTTAGGGTTTAAGGGGTCAACTAATGAAAAACTGTTTTTT. Its protein is CASSLGFKGSTNEKLFF.

The chain joins TRBV10-1 to TRBJ2-3; TRBD1 aligns across 8 bases. The germline V gene encodes CDR1 WNHNN and CDR2 SYGVQD (reference sequence). This CDR3 is 19 amino acids long. The J segment lost 2 bases and the V segment lost 0 bases, leaving 13 bases of the junction unmatched. CDR3 in amino acids: CASSESTGSGTGYTDTQYF. The CDR3 DNA sequence: TGCGCCAGCAGTGAGTCCACTGGGTCCGGGACAGGATACACAGATACGCAGTATTTT.

The chain links TRBV28 to TRBJ2-2; D ambiguous. V was shortened by 7 bases and J by 3 bases, with 9 bases between the two germline ends. The length of the CDR3 is 13 residues. In germline, CDR1 is MDHEN, CDR2 SYDVKM. CDR3: CASNLLHTGELFF. Written as DNA, the CDR3 is TGTGCCAGCAACTTGCTACACACCGGGGAGCTGTTTTTT.

V usage is TRBV2 and J usage is TRBJ1-1, with TRBD1 as a possible D gene (5 bases). This CDR3 has 13 amino acids. Germline assignment: CDR1 SNHLY and CDR2 FYNNEI. Trimming cost V 6 bases and J 5 bases, with 13 bases left between them. CDR3: CASSTGGLTEAFF. The CDR3 region has the DNA TGTGCCAGCAGCACTGGGGGGTTAACTGAAGCTTTCTTT.

The rearrangement uses TRBV27 and TRBJ2-7; 9 bases are shared with TRBD1. V lost 0 bases and J lost 4; bases outside the gene matches: 1. The CDR3 length is 14 residues. Germline-derived CDR1 and CDR2 are MNHEY and SMNVEV (reference sequence). CDR3 DNA: TGTGCCAGCAGTTTATCCGGGACAGGGTACGAGCAGTACTTC. The encoded protein is CASSLSGTGYEQYF.

In its sample, this clone was seen once. The chain couples TRBV4-2 to TRBJ2-4; 9 bases map to TRBD2. Germline trimming cut 5 bases from V and 6 bases from J; bases unmatched to any gene: 8. The CDR3 has 15 residues. Germline V gene data show CDR1 as LGHNA and CDR2 as YNFKEQ. The CDR3, as DNA: TGTGCCAGCAGCGGGGAGCTAGCGGGACTAAACATTCAGTACTTC. This encodes CASSGELAGLNIQYF.

CDR3 sequence reads: CASRPPGQETQYF. The CDR3 nucleotides are TGTGCCAGCAGACCACCGGGACAAGAGACCCAGTACTTC. The V and J genes are TRBV6-5 and TRBJ2-5, with D possibly TRBD2 on 5 matching bases. CDR1 and CDR2 (germline): MNHEY, SVGAGI. The CDR3 runs 13 residues. Trimming shortened V by 6 bases and J by 2 bases, and 10 bases separated the two germline ends.